What follows describes a single T cell receptor (beta chain). The data were taken from a study of cytomegalovirus exposure and HLA in healthy donors. Looked up from germline, CDR1 is SNHLY and CDR2 is FYNNEI. V trimming: 5 bases; J trimming: 8 bases; junction bases outside the gene matches: 3. CDR3 length: 12 residues. Vbeta (60) and Jbeta (13) primers were used in the PCR. TCRdb keeps only in-frame clones here, not all; method: immunoSEQ multiplex PCR. In the table there are around 130,000 clones, roughly 80% of which are singletons. The chain employs TRBV2 and TRBJ1-2, with TRBD1 matching over 9 bases. The clonotype comes from a woman between 18 and 29 years old in good health and CMV-seronegative. Sequenced sample: PBMCs. In DNA form, the CDR3 reads TGTGCCAGCAGTAGGACAGGGGAAGGCTACACCTTC. Translating it yields CASSRTGEGYTF.